The TCR beta chain described here comes from a study of response to subunit inactivated influenza vaccine. TCRdb analysed the RT-PCR reads with MiXCR anew, one entry per CDR3 protein. The data contain fewer than 650,000 distinct CDR3 sequences, roughly 13% of them seen just once; the ten biggest clones take up less than 15%. With regard to this clonotype: Its antigen is still unknown.

Regarding the study as a whole: A suggestion made by the authors is that each seasonal influenza vaccination recruits few new T cells.

V was pared by 4 bases and J by 1 base, with 17 bases between. The CDR3 length is 16 residues. CDR1 and CDR2 from the germline V gene are SGDLS and YYNGEE. This clonotype originated in a man in his fifties who received an inactivated influenza vaccine. This chain links TRBV9 with TRBJ2-5; D gene ambiguous. The sample consisted of PBMCs from blood, taken 40 to 50 days after vaccination. CDR3 DNA: TGTGCCAGCAGCCCCCTTTCTTGGAGAAGCCAAGAGACCCAGTACTTC. The encoded protein is CASSPLSWRSQETQYF.